These 2 T cell receptor beta chains came from one sample sequenced in a study of CD4 and CD8 cells across lung adenocarcinoma regions. Each CDR3 protein gets one entry after TCRdb re-called the PCR reads with MiXCR. In the table there are about 6,800 distinct CDR3 sequences, roughly 54% of which are singletons. The source material was CD8+ T cells from the center of a lung tumor. The receptors here all came from a male donor with lung adenocarcinoma. The CD4 and CD8 labels of this study may be unreliable.

This clonotype ranks as medium-sized. The chain is built from TRBV6-1 and TRBJ1-5, with D unresolved. The CDR3 is 12 residues long. V gave up 4 bases and J gave up 9 bases, with 10 bases separating them. Germline CDR1 reads MNHNS; CDR2 reads SASEGT. The CDR3 region is CASSGSSTPQHF. CDR3 nucleotide sequence: TGTGCCAGCAGTGGATCCTCGACGCCCCAGCATTTT.

Here the CDR3 DNA reads TGTGCCAGCAGTTATGGGGACAGAAACTACAATGAGCAGTTCTTC. Translated: CASSYGDRNYNEQFF. The genes are TRBV6-5 and TRBJ2-1; 7 bases match TRBD1. Germline V gene lookup returns CDR1 MNHEY and CDR2 SVGAGI. The CDR3 consists of 15 residues. V gave up 3 bases and J gave up 3 bases; unmatched junction bases: 5.